One sample yielded the 31 T cell receptor beta chains listed below, sequenced in a study of shared clonotypes between healthy human individuals (dated by TCRdb to the early 2020s). The library was generated by the immunoSEQ multiplex PCR assay. In its TCRdb copy, this immuneACCESS table keeps in-frame sequences only and misses some clones. Where compared with another copy, unresolved V genes explain less than half of these, and the others have no known cause. The sample table shows 550,000 to 700,000 clones, and more than 70% are seen once. Under 2% of the sample is in the top ten clones. The sequencing sample was made of memory CD4+ T cells sorted from blood. The sample's cell subset or site, from its label and the paper: CD45RA-negative fraction. Receptors were obtained from a woman aged 25 to 39 in good health.

This chain links TRBV27 with TRBJ1-3, with 10 bases matching TRBD1. The CDR3 has 14 residues. From germline, CDR1 is MNHEY and CDR2 SMNVEV (reference sequence). V lost 6 bases to trimming and J lost 10 bases; unmatched junction nucleotides: 9. CDR3 loop: CASRGTGEAGTIYF. In DNA, the CDR3 is TGTGCCAGCAGGGGGACAGGGGAGGCCGGGACCATATATTTT.

The V gene is TRBV7-9, the J gene TRBJ2-6; 8 bases map to TRBD2. V shed 5 bases and J 3 bases; nucleotides not matched to a gene: 6. The CDR3 has 16 residues. Germline lookup yields CDR1 SEHNR and CDR2 FQNEAQ (reference sequence). The CDR3 loop is CASSPFSGDGANVLTF. DNA of the CDR3: TGTGCCAGCAGCCCTTTTAGCGGGGATGGGGCCAACGTCCTGACTTTC.

The chain joins TRBV14 to TRBJ2-1; possibly TRBD1 for D (5 bases). V was cut by 0 bases and J by 7 bases, with 16 bases left in between. The V gene's germline CDR1 is SGHDN and CDR2 FVKESK. The CDR3 extends over 16 amino acids. CDR3 coding DNA: TGTGCCAGCAGCCAAGATCGAGTCAGGGCTATTAATGAGCAGTTCTTC. Its translation is CASSQDRVRAINEQFF.

This chain uses TRBV15 with TRBJ2-1, with 10 bases aligning to TRBD1. The CDR3 runs 18 residues. J was trimmed by 3 bases and V by 7 bases; bases with no gene match: 15. Germline loops: CDR1 LNHNV, CDR2 YYDKDF (reference sequence). As DNA, the CDR3 is TGTGCCACCATGACCTCTCCCGGGACAGGGGCTGGCTACAATGAGCAGTTCTTC. Translation: CATMTSPGTGAGYNEQFF. Combining the CDR3 with reference TRBV15 and TRBJ2-1 gives the whole variable domain DAMVIQNPRYQVTQFGKPVTLSCSQTLNHNVMYWYQQKSSQAPKLLFHYYDKDFNNEADTPDNFQSRRPNTSFCFLDIRSPGLGDTAMYLCATMTSPGTGAGYNEQFFGPGTRLTVL.

The V gene is TRBV10-3, the J gene TRBJ2-7; TRBD1 matches 8 bases. V shed 10 bases, J shed 5 bases, and the junction held 10 bases outside the gene matches. CDR3 size: 13 residues. The germline gives CDR1 ENHRY, CDR2 SYGVKD. The CDR3 protein is CASTFGQGDEQYF. In DNA, the CDR3 is TGTGCCAGCACTTTCGGACAGGGAGACGAGCAGTACTTC.

This clone was detected once. This chain uses TRBV15 with TRBJ2-7; 7 bases match TRBD2. J was trimmed by 6 bases and V by 3 bases; bases with no gene match: 5. Germline-derived CDR1 and CDR2 are LNHNV and YYDKDF (reference sequence). The CDR3 spans 13 residues. The CDR3 DNA is TGTGCCACCAGCAGGAGACTAGCTAGCGAGCAGTACTTC. The encoded protein is CATSRRLASEQYF.

The CDR3 nucleotides are TGTGCCAGCAGGGCGTACTACAATGAGCAGTTCTTC. Its translation: CASRAYYNEQFF. The gene calls are TRBV28 and TRBJ2-1; D uncertain. Germline-derived CDR1 and CDR2 are MDHEN and SYDVKM. The CDR3 contains 12 residues. V was clipped by 6 bases and J by 3 bases, with 6 bases between them. Filled out from reference TRBV28 and TRBJ2-1, the complete variable domain reads DVKVTQSSRYLVKRTGEKVFLECVQDMDHENMFWYRQDPGLGLRLIYFSYDVKMKEKGDIPEGYSVSREKKERFSLILESASTNQTSMYLCASRAYYNEQFFGPGTRLTVL.

This clone was counted a single time. The chain couples TRBV6-1 to TRBJ2-7; tentatively, D is TRBD2 (5 bases). Germline-derived CDR1 and CDR2 are MNHNS and SASEGT. V was cut by 6 bases and J by 9 bases, with 21 bases left in between. The CDR3 has 14 amino acids. CDR3 amino acids: CASRIASGSEGQYF. The CDR3 bases are TGTGCCAGCAGGATAGCGAGCGGATCGGAAGGGCAGTACTTC.

The genes are TRBV4-1 and TRBJ1-2; no definite D call. From germline, CDR1 is MGHRA and CDR2 YSYEKL. V was pared by 1 base and J by 2 bases, with 14 bases between. The CDR3 spans 16 residues. As DNA, the CDR3 is TGCGCCAGCAGCCAAGGTGTTCTCGGGGAAAACTATGGCTACACCTTC. It yields the protein CASSQGVLGENYGYTF.

The chain carries TRBV30 and TRBJ1-3; the D is unclear. Germline values: CDR1 GTSNPN, CDR2 SVGIG (reference sequence). With 5 bases removed from V and 4 bases from J, the gap between germline ends came to 12 bases. This CDR3 has 13 amino acids. In DNA form, the CDR3 reads TGTGCCTGGGCGTGGGGTTCCGGAAACACCATATATTTT. Protein: CAWAWGSGNTIYF.

J is TRBJ1-5 and V is TRBV19; TRBD1 might be the D (5 bases). Trimming took off 6 bases at V and 3 bases at J, with 15 bases between the two ends. The CDR3 extends over 15 amino acids. Germline lookup yields CDR1 LNHDA and CDR2 SQIVND (reference sequence). In DNA, the CDR3 is TGTGCCAGTAGGACCCCTGACAGCCCCAATCAGCCCCAGCATTTT. Its protein product is CASRTPDSPNQPQHF.

The chain uses TRBV6-1 and TRBJ2-5, with D perhaps matching TRBD1 or TRBD2 (5 bases each). V lost 1 base and J lost 8, with 11 bases in between. CDR1 MNHNS and CDR2 SASEGT come from the germline V gene. The CDR3 totals 13 residues. CDR3 region: CASSEVGALTQYF. Here the CDR3 DNA reads TGTGCCAGCAGTGAAGTCGGGGCACTAACCCAGTACTTC.

The chain uses TRBV10-3 and TRBJ1-2; D is ambiguous. The germline gives CDR1 ENHRY, CDR2 SYGVKD. The CDR3 loop spans 12 amino acids. V was shortened by 3 bases and J by 6 bases, with 8 bases between the two germline ends. CDR3 residues: CAISDISDGYTF. The CDR3 DNA sequence: TGTGCCATCAGTGACATAAGCGATGGCTACACCTTC.

The V and J genes are TRBV6-5 and TRBJ2-6, with TRBD1 matching over 7 bases. This CDR3 has 15 amino acids. Per the germline V gene, CDR1 is MNHEY and CDR2 is SVGAGI. The V segment lost 5 bases and the J segment 2 bases; nucleotides outside the gene matches: 3. CDR3 loop: CASSVDRAGANVLTF. CDR3 bases: TGTGCCAGCAGTGTTGACAGGGCTGGGGCCAACGTCCTGACTTTC.

The chain joins TRBV4-1 to TRBJ2-7; possible D gene TRBD2, 5 bases. CDR1 is MGHRA and CDR2 is YSYEKL in the germline V gene. This CDR3 region has 15 residues. V lost 1 base, J lost 0 bases, and 10 bases lay in between. CDR3 amino acids: CASSQGGAASYEQYF. DNA for the CDR3: TGCGCCAGCAGCCAAGGGGGAGCGGCCTCCTACGAGCAGTACTTC.

The genes are TRBV2 and TRBJ2-1; TRBD1 agrees at 7 bases. The CDR3 contains 13 residues. The V gene's germline CDR1 is SNHLY and CDR2 FYNNEI. J was trimmed by 5 bases and V by 7 bases; bases with no gene match: 5. CDR3 bases: TGTGCCAGCAATGGACAGGCCGACAATGAGCAGTTCTTC. It codes for CASNGQADNEQFF.

This chain uses TRBV30 with TRBJ2-7, with TRBD2 matching over 7 bases. Germline CDR1 is GTSNPN and CDR2 is SVGIG (reference sequence). Germline trimming cut 0 bases from V and 2 bases from J; bases unmatched to any gene: 4. CDR3 length equals 14 residues. CDR3 in DNA: TGTGCCTGGAGTGTCGGTGGGAGGGCCTACGAGCAGTACTTC. Protein product: CAWSVGGRAYEQYF.

This clone was recorded only once. V gene TRBV29-1 combines with J gene TRBJ1-2; D is perhaps TRBD1 (5 bases). The ends were cut back, 3 bases at V and 4 bases at J, with 12 bases in the middle. This CDR3 comprises 13 residues. CDR1 SQVTM and CDR2 ANQGSEA come from the germline V gene. The CDR3, as DNA: TGCAGCGTTGAGTCCGGGGGTGGCTATGGCTACACCTTC. Translating it yields CSVESGGGYGYTF.

This clone was picked up a small number of times. The genes are TRBV11-2 and TRBJ2-7; 13 bases map to TRBD2. The CDR3 spans 17 residues. The V gene end was trimmed by 3 bases and the J gene end by 3 bases; junction bases not matched to a gene: 8. The germline gives CDR1 SGHAT, CDR2 FQNNGV. CDR3 nucleotide sequence: TGTGCCAGCAGCTTTCCTTCCGGGACTAGCGGGGTCTACGAGCAGTACTTC. Residues: CASSFPSGTSGVYEQYF.

This chain joins TRBV18 and TRBJ2-6, with no clear D. Germline loops: CDR1 KGHSH, CDR2 LQKENI. Trimming took off 4 bases at V and 0 bases at J, with 4 bases between the two ends. There are 14 residues in the CDR3. The CDR3 DNA is TGTGCCAGCTCACGACTCTCTGGGGCCAACGTCCTGACTTTC. Residues: CASSRLSGANVLTF. Full variable domain (missing parts from reference TRBV18 and TRBJ2-6): NAGVMQNPRHLVRRRGQEARLRCSPMKGHSHVYWYRQLPEEGLKFMVYLQKENIIDESGMPKERFSAEFPKEGPSILRIQQVVRGDSAAYFCASSRLSGANVLTFGAGSRLTVL.

The chain couples TRBV30 to TRBJ1-3; D gene ambiguous. Deletions cut 2 bases from V and 0 bases from J, with 5 bases between. The CDR3 consists of 13 residues. Germline V gives CDR1 GTSNPN, CDR2 SVGIG (reference sequence). The CDR3 DNA is TGTGCCTGGAGTCGGAACTCTGGAAACACCATATATTTT. This sequence encodes CAWSRNSGNTIYF. Full variable domain (remainder filled in from reference TRBV30 and TRBJ1-3): SQTIHQWPATLVQPVGSPLSLECTVEGTSNPNLYWYRQAAGRGLQLLFYSVGIGQISSEVPQNLSASRPQDRQFILSSKKLLLSDSGFYLCAWSRNSGNTIYFGEGSWLTVV.

V usage is TRBV5-4 and J usage is TRBJ1-2; the match to TRBD1 covers 10 bases. CDR1 is SGHNT, CDR2 YYREEE, per germline (reference sequence). This CDR3 spans 14 amino acids. J was trimmed by 5 bases and V by 4 bases; bases with no gene match: 5. CDR3 sequence reads: CASSLMGQGYGYTF. Here the CDR3 DNA reads TGTGCCAGCAGCCTTATGGGACAGGGGTATGGCTACACCTTC.

The rearrangement joins TRBV28 to TRBJ1-4, with a weak D call TRBD1 (5 bases). Trimming removed 6 bases at V and 8 bases at J, with 19 bases between. In germline, CDR1 is MDHEN, CDR2 SYDVKM. The CDR3 sequence is 15 residues long. The CDR3 loop reads CASSPPATRGEKLFF. CDR3 bases: TGTGCCAGCAGCCCACCAGCCACACGGGGGGAAAAACTGTTTTTT. The full variable domain, completed using reference TRBV28 and TRBJ1-4, is DVKVTQSSRYLVKRTGEKVFLECVQDMDHENMFWYRQDPGLGLRLIYFSYDVKMKEKGDIPEGYSVSREKKERFSLILESASTNQTSMYLCASSPPATRGEKLFFGSGTQLSVL.

The chain has TRBV5-1 and TRBJ2-7; 11 nucleotides line up with TRBD2. This CDR3 spans 17 amino acids. J lost 2 bases, V lost 2 bases, and 9 bases had no gene match. Per the germline V gene, CDR1 is SGHRS and CDR2 is YFSETQ. The CDR3 nucleotides read TGCGCCAGCAGCTTCGGGAATACGGGACTAGCGGCCTACGAGCAGTACTTC. Translated, it gives CASSFGNTGLAAYEQYF.

The rearrangement joins TRBV25-1 to TRBJ2-7; TRBD1 matches 9 bases. This CDR3 is 17 amino acids long. V dropped 4 bases and J dropped 3; count of bases not matched to a gene: 13. Germline-derived CDR1 and CDR2 are MGHDK and SYGVNS. The DNA of the CDR3 is TGTGCCAGCAGTGGTAGTCGGGATACAGGGGGCTTCTACGAGCAGTACTTC. This gives the protein CASSGSRDTGGFYEQYF.

The rearrangement uses TRBV2 and TRBJ2-5, with D possibly TRBD1 on 5 matching bases. V was trimmed by 6 bases and J by 2 bases, leaving 13 bases between them. CDR3 length: 14 residues. The germline gives CDR1 SNHLY, CDR2 FYNNEI. The CDR3 sequence: CASRGHNTQETQYF. The CDR3 DNA reads as TGTGCCAGCAGAGGACACAATACACAAGAGACCCAGTACTTC.

The chain couples TRBV6-1 to TRBJ1-5; D gene unclear. The length of the CDR3 is 14 residues. The germline gives CDR1 MNHNS, CDR2 SASEGT. Trimming removed 3 bases from V and 6 bases from J, with 12 bases in between. This chain's CDR3 is CASSETIDVQPQHF. The CDR3 nucleotides read TGTGCCAGCAGTGAGACAATAGATGTTCAGCCCCAGCATTTT.

The chain carries TRBV5-6 and TRBJ2-7; 8 nucleotides align to TRBD2. CDR3 length: 15 residues. V lost 2 bases to trimming and J lost 2 bases; unmatched junction nucleotides: 6. The germline CDR1 and CDR2 sequences are SGHDT and YYEEEE. The CDR3: CASSFRSSGTYEQYF. The CDR3, as DNA: TGTGCCAGCAGCTTTCGAAGTAGCGGGACCTACGAGCAGTACTTC.

The rearrangement links TRBV6-1 to TRBJ2-7; D call uncertain. The germline gives CDR1 MNHNS, CDR2 SASEGT. V lost 8 bases and J 4 bases, leaving 9 bases between the germline ends. The CDR3 sequence is 11 residues long. CDR3 amino acids: CASLDWYEQYF. The CDR3 nucleotides read TGTGCCAGCCTCGACTGGTACGAGCAGTACTTC.

V and J are TRBV7-6 and TRBJ2-5; D not resolved. The J call may be mistaken, given a closer DNA end match to TRBJ2-7. Germline V gene lookup returns CDR1 SGHVS and CDR2 FNYEAQ. CDR3 length: 12 amino acids. The CDR3 sequence is CASSGPLSEQYF. The CDR3 region has the DNA TGTGCCAGCAGCGGACCACTTAGCGAGCAGTACTTC.

In DNA form, the CDR3 reads TGTGCCAGCAGTGAGGCTAGCGGCTACCAAGAGACCCAGTACTTC. Translation: CASSEASGYQETQYF. V gene TRBV2 combines with J gene TRBJ2-5, with 7 nucleotides matching TRBD2. The germline gives CDR1 SNHLY, CDR2 FYNNEI. The CDR3 covers 15 residues. After removal of 3 bases from V and 0 bases from J, the junction contained 4 bases not matched to a gene.